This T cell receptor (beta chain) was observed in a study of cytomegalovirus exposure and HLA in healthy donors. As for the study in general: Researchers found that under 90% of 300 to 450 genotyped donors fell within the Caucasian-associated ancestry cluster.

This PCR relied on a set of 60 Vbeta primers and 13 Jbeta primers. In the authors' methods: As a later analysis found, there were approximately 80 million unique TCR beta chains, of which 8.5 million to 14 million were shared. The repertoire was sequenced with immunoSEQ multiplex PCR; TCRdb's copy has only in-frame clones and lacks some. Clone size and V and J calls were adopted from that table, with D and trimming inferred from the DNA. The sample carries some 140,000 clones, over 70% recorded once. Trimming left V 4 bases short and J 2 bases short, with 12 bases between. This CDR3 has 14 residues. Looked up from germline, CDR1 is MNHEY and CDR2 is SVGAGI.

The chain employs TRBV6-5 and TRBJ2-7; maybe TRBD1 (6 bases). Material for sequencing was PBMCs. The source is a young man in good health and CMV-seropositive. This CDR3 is CASSSRPGAYEQYF. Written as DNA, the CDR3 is TGTGCCAGCAGTTCACGGCCAGGGGCCTACGAGCAGTACTTC.